This TCR beta chain was recorded in a study of T cells after yellow fever vaccination. Across the study: SMART-Seq v4 Ultra Low Input prepared the low-cell-number fractions.

Study-wide points: A small proportion of clonotypes was detected in both the CD4 and CD8 compartments. Peaking faster, on day 5 versus 15, the secondary response was nonetheless weaker. Post-booster samples contained most primary-vaccination clones (about 96% CD4, around 89% CD8).

On this clonotype: Its specificity is unknown.

TCRdb analysed the 5' RACE reads with MiXCR anew, one entry per CDR3 protein. The table shows some 350,000 distinct CDR3 sequences, with roughly 12% occurring only once. This specimen was PBMCs, taken on the day of the first yellow fever vaccination. The sequence derives from a man between 18 and 29 years old who received the YFV17D yellow fever vaccine.

CDR3 nucleotides: TGCAGTGCTAGTTGGGAGGCTGCCAACAATGAGCAGTTCTTC. Its protein product is CSASWEAANNEQFF. The chain combines TRBV20-1 with TRBJ2-1; D possibly corresponds to TRBD2 (6 bases). Germline CDR1 DFQATT, CDR2 SNEGSKA (reference sequence). V shed 3 bases and J shed 5 bases, with 14 bases lying between them. The CDR3 runs 14 residues.